These 5 T cell receptor beta chains were sequenced from one sample in a study of spatial heterogeneity in lung cancer (dated by TCRdb to between 2018 and 2020). What the research found in general, with its limitations: The number of expanded intratumoral alpha and beta TCRs correlated with the tumor nonsynonymous mutation count.

Their cognate antigens are unknown. The library was built by means of 5' RACE. Sequencing instrument: NextSeq 500. TCRdb ran its own pipeline on the public reads, namely fastp trimming at Q25 and MiXCR clone calling, and kept in-frame beta chains. Identical CDR3 protein sequences are pooled into one entry, listed with their most common genes and DNA. The sample includes about 6,000 distinct CDR3 sequences, with around 9.1% observed a single time. The ten largest clones capture 20% to 30% of the sample. The sample's time point label, decoded: sample taken at primary tumor resection. The specimen comprised lung tumor tissue, sampled at surgery. The receptor source for this set is a female donor with early-stage non-small cell lung cancer.

This clonotype occurred many times. The chain is built from TRBV9 and TRBJ2-3; TRBD2 agrees at 8 bases. Trimming removed 0 bases from V and 2 bases from J; junction bases left unmatched: 11. This CDR3 is built from 18 residues. Germline values: CDR1 SGDLS, CDR2 YYNGEE. As DNA, the CDR3 is TGTGCCAGCAGCGTAGGAGGGGGAGCGGGGGCTCCCACAGATACGCAGTATTTT. Its protein product is CASSVGGGAGAPTDTQYF.

This clonotype was counted many times. The rearrangement uses TRBV6-2 or TRBV6-3 and TRBJ1-2; weak D call: TRBD1 (5 bases). V was pared by 2 bases and J by 6 bases, with 10 bases between. This CDR3 contains 13 residues. Germline V gene lookup returns CDR1 MNHEY and CDR2 SVGEGT. In nucleotides, the CDR3 is TGTGCCAGCAGTTACAAGGGGCCCCATGGCTACACCTTC. Translating it yields CASSYKGPHGYTF.

Many counts were recorded for this clonotype. The rearrangement uses TRBV7-8 and TRBJ2-5; D is possibly TRBD2 (5 bases). The length of the CDR3 is 13 residues. Between the trimmed V and J ends, which lost 1 base and 5 bases, there was a span of 8 bases. Per the germline V gene, CDR1 is SGHVS and CDR2 is FQNEAQ. In DNA, the CDR3 is TGTGCCAGCAGCTTAGGACGGGGTGAGACCCAGTACTTC. As protein: CASSLGRGETQYF. Full variable domain (outside the CDR3, taken from reference TRBV7-8 and TRBJ2-5): GAGVSQSPRYKVAKRGQDVALRCDPISGHVSLFWYQQALGQGPEFLTYFQNEAQLDKSGLPSDRFFAERPEGSVSTLKIQRTQQEDSAVYLCASSLGRGETQYFGPGTRLLVL.

The J gene is TRBJ2-7, the V gene TRBV7-8; D is perhaps TRBD1 or TRBD2 (6 bases each). This CDR3 comprises 14 residues. CDR1 is SGHVS and CDR2 is FQNEAQ in the germline V gene. For the CDR3, the DNA is TGTGTCAGTAGCTTAGGGGGGAGCTCCTACGAGCAGTACTTC. Translating gives CVSSLGGSSYEQYF.

In its sample, this clonotype is medium-sized (0.01 to 0.1%). The J gene is TRBJ2-4, the V gene TRBV6-2 or TRBV6-3; tentatively, D is TRBD2 (6 bases). Germline values: CDR1 MNHEY, CDR2 SVGEGT. The CDR3 consists of 14 residues. The germline V and J ends were trimmed by 4 bases and 6 bases, with 13 bases remaining between them. The CDR3 spells CASSLGGVLNIQYF. The CDR3 DNA follows: TGTGCCAGCAGTTTGGGGGGAGTTTTAAACATTCAGTACTTC.